This T cell receptor beta chain derives from a study of patients and donors after allogeneic stem cell transplantation. This clonotype was seen more than once but under ten times. TCRdb processed the RT-PCR reads anew with MiXCR; each CDR3 protein has one entry. The sample shows fewer than 95,000 distinct CDR3 sequences, approximately 5.2% of them seen only once. This CDR3 has 14 amino acids. V lost 5 bases to trimming and J lost 8 bases; unmatched junction nucleotides: 9. Germline V gives CDR1 DFQATT, CDR2 SNEGSKA (reference sequence). The chain links TRBV20-1 to TRBJ2-1; 10 bases match TRBD1. Sequenced material: blood, either unsorted or a sorted T cell fraction (not recorded which). This sequence originates from a human donor who was either an allogeneic HSCT recipient or a stem cell or donor lymphocyte infusion donor (not recorded which). It is not recorded whose cells these are; they may come from a transplant donor. For the CDR3, the DNA is TGCAGTGCTTTCCGGGACAGGGGTACGGATGAGCAGTTCTTC. Its protein is CSAFRDRGTDEQFF.